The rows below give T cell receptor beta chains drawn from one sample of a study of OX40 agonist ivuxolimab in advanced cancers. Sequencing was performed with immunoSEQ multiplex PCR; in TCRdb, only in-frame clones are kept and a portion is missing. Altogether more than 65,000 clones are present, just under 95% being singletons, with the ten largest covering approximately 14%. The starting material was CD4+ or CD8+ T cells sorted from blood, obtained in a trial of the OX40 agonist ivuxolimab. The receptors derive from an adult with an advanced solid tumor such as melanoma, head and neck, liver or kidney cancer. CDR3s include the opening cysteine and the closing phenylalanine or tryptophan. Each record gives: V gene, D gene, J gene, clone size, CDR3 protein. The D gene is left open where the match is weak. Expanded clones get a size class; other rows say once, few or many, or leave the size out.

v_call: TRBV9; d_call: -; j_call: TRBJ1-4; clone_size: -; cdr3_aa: CASSVWAAGEKLFF
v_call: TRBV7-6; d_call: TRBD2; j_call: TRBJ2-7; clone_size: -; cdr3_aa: CASAPNPGLAGDEQYF
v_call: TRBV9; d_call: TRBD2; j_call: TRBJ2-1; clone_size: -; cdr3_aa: CASSVGGGRVYEQFF
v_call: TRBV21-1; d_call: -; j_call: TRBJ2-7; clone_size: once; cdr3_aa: CASSKGGLEQYF
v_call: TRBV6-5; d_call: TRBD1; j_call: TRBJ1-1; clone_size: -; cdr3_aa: CASSYGQGGSEAFF
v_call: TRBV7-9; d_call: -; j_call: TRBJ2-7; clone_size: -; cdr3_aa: CASSLVSASPYEQYF
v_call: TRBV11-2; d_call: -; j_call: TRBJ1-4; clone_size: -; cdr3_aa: CASSLGLGRSNEKLFF
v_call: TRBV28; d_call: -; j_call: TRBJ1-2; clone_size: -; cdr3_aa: CASSLLEISNGYTF
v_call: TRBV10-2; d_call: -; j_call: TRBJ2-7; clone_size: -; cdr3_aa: CASSGFKGGYEQYF
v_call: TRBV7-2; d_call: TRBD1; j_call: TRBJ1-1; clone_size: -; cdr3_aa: CASSPRGPTEAFF
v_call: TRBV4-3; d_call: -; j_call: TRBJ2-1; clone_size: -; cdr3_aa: CASSQDRGYNEQFF
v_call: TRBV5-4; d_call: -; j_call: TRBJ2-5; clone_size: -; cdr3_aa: CASSLFQGSQETQYF
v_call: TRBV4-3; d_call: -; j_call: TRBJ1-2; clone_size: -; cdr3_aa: CASSQASGKGGYTF
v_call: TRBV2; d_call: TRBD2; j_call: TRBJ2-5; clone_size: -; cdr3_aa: CASSGTSSQETQYF
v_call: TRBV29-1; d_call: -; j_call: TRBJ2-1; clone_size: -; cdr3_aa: CSVSTGARGDEQFF
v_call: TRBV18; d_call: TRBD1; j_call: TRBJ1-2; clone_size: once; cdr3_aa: CASSPPTGGLYGYTF
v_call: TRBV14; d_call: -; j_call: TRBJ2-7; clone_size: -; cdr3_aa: CASSQTGSGEQYF
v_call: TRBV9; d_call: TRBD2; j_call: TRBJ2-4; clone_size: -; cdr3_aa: CASSVGSGLAKNIQYF
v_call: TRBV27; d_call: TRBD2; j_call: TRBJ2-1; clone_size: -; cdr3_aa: CASSLSLPGLGGYNEQFF
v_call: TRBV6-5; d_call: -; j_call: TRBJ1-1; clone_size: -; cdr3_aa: CASSYGATTEAFF
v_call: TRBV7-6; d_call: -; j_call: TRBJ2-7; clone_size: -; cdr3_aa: CASSPDIGYEQYF
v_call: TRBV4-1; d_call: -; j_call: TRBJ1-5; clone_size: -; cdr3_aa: CASSPGGASQPQHF
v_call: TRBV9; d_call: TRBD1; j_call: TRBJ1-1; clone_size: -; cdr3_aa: CASSVARDRNQRNTEAFF
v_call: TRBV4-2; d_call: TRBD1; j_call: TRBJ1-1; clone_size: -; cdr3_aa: CASSQDWVPGQGYTEAFF
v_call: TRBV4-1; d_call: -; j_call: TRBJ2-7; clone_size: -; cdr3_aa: CASSQEGETNIYEQYF
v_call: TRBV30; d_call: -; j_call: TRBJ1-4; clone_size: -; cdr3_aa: CAWSVGQGNEKLFF
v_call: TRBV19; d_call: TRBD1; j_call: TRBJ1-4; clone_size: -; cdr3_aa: CASSVMVEGAANEKLFF
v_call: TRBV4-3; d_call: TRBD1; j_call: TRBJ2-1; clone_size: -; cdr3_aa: CASSQVRDSYNEQFF
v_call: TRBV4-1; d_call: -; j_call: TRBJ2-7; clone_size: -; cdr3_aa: CASSQGGQGNEQYF
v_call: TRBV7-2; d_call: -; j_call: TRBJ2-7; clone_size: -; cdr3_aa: CASSPGFSYEQYF
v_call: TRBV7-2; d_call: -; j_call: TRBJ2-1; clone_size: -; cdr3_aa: CASNPGASYNEQFF
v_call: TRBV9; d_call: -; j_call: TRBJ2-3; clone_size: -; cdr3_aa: CASSFNREERADTQYF
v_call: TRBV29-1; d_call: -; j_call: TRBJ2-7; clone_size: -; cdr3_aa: CSGGVGIYEQYF
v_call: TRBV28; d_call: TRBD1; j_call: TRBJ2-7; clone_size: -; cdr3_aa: CASSLPGGYDRVPYEQYF
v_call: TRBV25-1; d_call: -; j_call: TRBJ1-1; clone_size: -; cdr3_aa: CASSAGNTEAFF
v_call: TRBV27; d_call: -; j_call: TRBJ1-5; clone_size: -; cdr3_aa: CASSLYQAQDQPQHF